This T cell receptor (beta chain) stems from a study of OX40 agonist ivuxolimab in advanced cancers. Overall study: People in dose escalation had one of these cancers: hepatocellular carcinoma, melanoma, renal cell or head and neck cancer. General study results and limits: Expanded peripheral T-cell antigen specificity went undetermined. In CD8+ T cells, expanded clones were on average more numerous than in CD4+.

About this clone: What it binds is not known.

Profiling relied on immunoSEQ multiplex PCR, and the TCRdb table lists in-frame clones only, not all of them. The profile shows tens of thousands of clones, about 78% of them singletons. Specimen: CD4+ or CD8+ T cells sorted from blood, collected in a trial of the OX40 agonist ivuxolimab. The TCR sequence derives from an adult with an advanced solid tumor such as melanoma, head and neck, liver or kidney cancer.

The CDR3 DNA reads as TGTGCCAGCAGTCCCAAATCCCTAGTTAGCTACGAGCAGTACTTC. Protein sequence: CASSPKSLVSYEQYF. The chain joins TRBV11-2 to TRBJ2-7; D ambiguous. Germline V gene lookup returns CDR1 SGHAT and CDR2 FQNNGV. The CDR3 sequence is 15 residues long. The V gene lost 6 bases and the J gene lost 3 bases, with 18 bases spanning the gap.